One sample yielded the 26 T cell receptor beta chains listed below, sequenced in a study of cytomegalovirus exposure and HLA in healthy donors. The PCR used 60 Vbeta and 13 Jbeta primers. The assay was immunoSEQ multiplex PCR, and TCRdb's table has in-frame clones only and misses some. The sample lists about 94,000 clones; 81% were seen once. The sample taken for sequencing was PBMCs. These receptors came from a human donor in good health.

This clone turned up a few times. The V and J genes are TRBV7-2 and TRBJ1-3, with 8 bases fitting TRBD1. CDR1 is SGHTA, CDR2 FQGNSA, per germline. The CDR3 sequence is 18 residues long. The junction had 13 bases not matched to a gene; V was cut back by 1 base and J by 5 bases. The CDR3 DNA reads as TGTGCCAGCAGCTTAGTCTCGGGGGACAGGCTCTGGCGAAACACCATATATTTT. Translation: CASSLVSGDRLWRNTIYF.

The rearrangement links TRBV4-2 to TRBJ2-2; D perhaps matches TRBD1 (6 bases). V was pared by 0 bases and J by 7 bases, with 18 bases between. CDR1 and CDR2 from the germline V gene are LGHNA and YNFKEQ. The CDR3 length is 17 residues. CDR3 coding DNA: TGTGCCAGCAGCCAAGATCCCCAGGGCGCACAGGGCGGGGAGCTGTTTTTT. It specifies CASSQDPQGAQGGELFF.

CDR3 amino acids: CASSSGRDEQYF. The DNA of the CDR3 is TGTGCCAGCAGTAGCGGGAGGGACGAGCAGTACTTC. The V call is TRBV28, the J call TRBJ2-7; 10 bases fit TRBD2. The trim removed 5 bases at V and 5 bases at J, leaving 0 bases unmatched. Per the germline V gene, CDR1 is MDHEN and CDR2 is SYDVKM. The CDR3 totals 12 residues.

The V gene is TRBV2, the J gene TRBJ2-7; D not resolved. Trimming stripped 4 bases from V and 4 bases from J, with 17 bases between. CDR1 SNHLY and CDR2 FYNNEI come from the germline V gene. This CDR3 has 15 residues. CDR3 nucleotide sequence: TGTGCCAGCAGTGCCGGTCCACCAGAGCGTTACGAGCAGTACTTC. Translation gives CASSAGPPERYEQYF. Complete variable domain (other parts from reference TRBV2 and TRBJ2-7): EPEVTQTPSHQVTQMGQEVILRCVPISNHLYFYWYRQILGQKVEFLVSFYNNEISEKSEIFDDQFSVERPDGSNFTLKIRSTKLEDSAMYFCASSAGPPERYEQYFGPGTRLTVT.

This sequence joins TRBV27 and TRBJ2-3, with unresolved D. This CDR3 region has 11 residues. V was cut by 9 bases and J by 2 bases, with 6 bases left in between. CDR1 is MNHEY, CDR2 SMNVEV, per germline (reference sequence). The CDR3: CASLDTDTQYF. DNA of the CDR3: TGTGCCAGTCTAGACACAGATACGCAGTATTTT.

In regard to this clone: The same CDR3 also results from other DNA sequences found in this sample. The chain uses TRBV18 and TRBJ2-7, with 7 bases identical to TRBD1. The CDR3 extends over 14 amino acids. Germline V lookup: CDR1 KGHSH, CDR2 LQKENI. After removal of 3 bases from V and 3 bases from J, the junction contained 5 bases not matched to a gene. CDR3 coding DNA: TGTGCCAGCTCACCCCAGGGACAGAACTACGAGCAGTACTTC. Translating it yields CASSPQGQNYEQYF.

The V gene is TRBV28, the J gene TRBJ2-1; 7 positions agree with TRBD1. The J segment lost 0 bases and the V segment lost 7 bases, leaving 6 bases of the junction unmatched. The CDR3 is made up of 15 amino acids. Germline CDR1 and CDR2: MDHEN and SYDVKM. The CDR3 loop reads CASTPGGSSYNEQFF. As DNA, the CDR3 is TGTGCCAGCACCCCAGGGGGTAGCTCCTACAATGAGCAGTTCTTC.

Concerning this clone itself: The sample has other DNA sequences that encode this CDR3 too. The gene calls are TRBV6-5 and TRBJ2-5; tentative D call: TRBD2 (6 bases). The germline V gene encodes CDR1 MNHEY and CDR2 SVGAGI. V was shortened by 0 bases and J by 4 bases, with 6 bases between the two germline ends. CDR3 length: 13 amino acids. The CDR3 nucleotides are TGTGCCAGCAGTTACTCCGGGAGAGAGACCCAGTACTTC. Protein sequence: CASSYSGRETQYF.

The rearrangement uses TRBV9 and TRBJ2-1, with unresolved D. The V and J ends lost 0 bases and 8 bases respectively, with 3 bases between them. Germline CDR1 and CDR2: SGDLS and YYNGEE. The CDR3 length is 11 residues. The CDR3 bases are TGTGCCAGCAGCGTAGGCGATGAGCAGTTCTTC. Amino acid sequence: CASSVGDEQFF.

This chain joins TRBV6-4 and TRBJ2-3; 8 nucleotides line up with TRBD2. There are 16 residues in the CDR3. The V gene's germline CDR1 is MRHNA and CDR2 SNTAGT. J lost 6 bases, V lost 0 bases, and 8 bases had no gene match. CDR3 DNA: TGTGCCAGCAGTGACTCGACGGGGGGGGGCCGGGATACGCAGTATTTT. As protein: CASSDSTGGGRDTQYF.

DNA for the CDR3: TGTGCCAGCAGCTCGGTGGGGACAGCAAGCTATCAGAAAGAGACCCAGTACTTC. Protein sequence: CASSSVGTASYQKETQYF. The V call is TRBV7-9, the J call TRBJ2-5; 7 bases map to TRBD1. The CDR3 has 18 residues. CDR1 and CDR2 (germline): SEHNR, FQNEAQ (reference sequence). Trimming removed 4 bases from V and 3 bases from J; junction bases left unmatched: 17. Together with reference TRBV7-9 and TRBJ2-5, the CDR3 gives the full variable domain: DTGVSQNPRHKITKRGQNVTFRCDPISEHNRLYWYRQTLGQGPEFLTYFQNEAQLEKSRLLSDRFSAERPKGSFSTLEIQRTEQGDSAMYLCASSSVGTASYQKETQYFGPGTRLLVL.

The chain is built from TRBV6-5 and TRBJ1-2, with a tentative D call TRBD1 (6 bases). Between the trimmed V and J ends, which lost 0 bases and 4 bases, there was a span of 12 bases. This CDR3 has 15 residues. Germline CDR1 MNHEY, CDR2 SVGAGI. CDR3 residues: CASSYSAGRGYGYTF. The CDR3 DNA follows: TGTGCCAGCAGTTACTCGGCGGGCAGGGGCTATGGCTACACCTTC.

The V and J genes are TRBV5-5 and TRBJ2-3; TRBD2 aligns across 14 bases. There are 16 residues in the CDR3. CDR1 SGHKS and CDR2 YYEKEE come from the germline V gene (reference sequence). Germline trimming cut 5 bases from V and 6 bases from J; bases unmatched to any gene: 8. The CDR3 DNA is TGTGCCAGCAGTCCACTGACTAGCGGGGGGGCTGATACGCAGTATTTT. Amino acid sequence: CASSPLTSGGADTQYF.

The genes are TRBV19 and TRBJ1-1; 7 bases align to TRBD1. Germline V gene lookup returns CDR1 LNHDA and CDR2 SQIVND (reference sequence). Losses at the gene ends were 8 bases for V and 8 bases for J; bases not matched to a gene: 5. The CDR3 sequence is 11 residues long. The CDR3 here is CASRRDSEAFF. CDR3 nucleotides: TGTGCCAGTCGCCGGGACAGCGAAGCTTTCTTT.

This chain uses TRBV5-1 with TRBJ2-2; D perhaps matches TRBD1 (5 bases). Between the trimmed V and J ends, which lost 4 bases and 6 bases, there was a span of 13 bases. The CDR3 loop spans 14 amino acids. The germline gives CDR1 SGHRS, CDR2 YFSETQ. CDR3 amino acids: CASSANQGPGELFF. DNA for the CDR3: TGCGCCAGCAGCGCTAATCAGGGTCCCGGGGAGCTGTTTTTT.

The chain carries TRBV9 and TRBJ2-3; no firm D call. The CDR3 has 13 residues. From germline, CDR1 is SGDLS and CDR2 YYNGEE. V dropped 3 bases and J dropped 9 bases, with 14 bases sitting between them. The CDR3 sequence is CASSAPLVSTQYF. The CDR3 DNA is TGTGCCAGCAGCGCCCCCCTAGTATCGACGCAGTATTTT.

This clone was picked up a small number of times. The rearrangement uses TRBV6-5 and TRBJ1-2; 7 bases agree with TRBD1. Germline V lookup: CDR1 MNHEY, CDR2 SVGAGI. V was pared by 7 bases and J by 7 bases, with 6 bases of the junction left unmatched. The length of the CDR3 is 12 residues. For the CDR3, the DNA is TGTGCCAGCACCGACAGGGTCTCTGGCTACACCTTC. Its translation: CASTDRVSGYTF.

This chain connects TRBV18 to TRBJ2-7; D may be TRBD2 (5 bases). The germline CDR1 and CDR2 sequences are KGHSH and LQKENI. Trimming shortened V by 5 bases and J by 2 bases, and 13 bases separated the two germline ends. This CDR3 is built from 14 residues. CDR3 nucleotide sequence: TGTGCCAGCTCAGGGCCCGGGAAACCCTACGAGCAGTACTTC. The encoded protein is CASSGPGKPYEQYF.

The chain links TRBV5-1 to TRBJ2-3; 11 bases map to TRBD2. Losses at the gene ends were 4 bases for V and 5 bases for J; bases not matched to a gene: 6. This CDR3 comprises 15 residues. Germline assignment: CDR1 SGHRS and CDR2 YFSETQ. CDR3 nucleotide sequence: TGCGCCAGCAGCCCAACCGGGACTAGCGGAGATACGCAGTATTTT. Translation gives CASSPTGTSGDTQYF.

J is TRBJ2-2 and V is TRBV29-1; maybe TRBD2 (6 bases). This CDR3 is 17 amino acids long. CDR1 and CDR2 (germline): SQVTM, ANQGSEA. V was shortened by 7 bases and J by 0 bases, with 21 bases between the two germline ends. The CDR3 region has the DNA TGCAGCGGGGGTCCTATGGGAGGAATCGCGAACACCGGGGAGCTGTTTTTT. This codes for CSGGPMGGIANTGELFF.

This clone was seen just once. V and J are TRBV6-1 and TRBJ2-7; 15 bases line up with TRBD2. This CDR3 spans 16 amino acids. J gave up 5 bases and V 2 bases, and 4 bases lay outside the gene matches. Germline CDR1 and CDR2: MNHNS and SASEGT. CDR3: CASSERGTSGRHEQYF. In DNA form, the CDR3 reads TGTGCCAGCAGTGAACGGGGGACTAGCGGGAGGCACGAGCAGTACTTC.

V usage is TRBV2 and J usage is TRBJ2-7; possible D gene TRBD1, 5 bases. CDR1 SNHLY and CDR2 FYNNEI come from the germline V gene. CDR3 length equals 15 residues. V was trimmed by 6 bases and J by 3 bases, leaving 18 bases between them. The CDR3 here is CASSPQSRVGYEQYF. CDR3 coding DNA: TGTGCCAGCAGCCCCCAGTCCAGGGTAGGCTACGAGCAGTACTTC.

This clone was detected only a few times. V usage is TRBV30 and J usage is TRBJ2-1; D unresolved. Deletions cut 2 bases from V and 1 base from J, with 6 bases between. CDR1 and CDR2 from the germline V gene are GTSNPN and SVGIG (reference sequence). The CDR3 runs to 13 residues. For the CDR3, the DNA is TGTGCCTGGAGTATGACTTCCTACAATGAGCAGTTCTTC. Translated, it gives CAWSMTSYNEQFF.

The chain has TRBV2 and TRBJ2-3; maybe TRBD1 (6 bases). The V gene lost 3 bases and the J gene lost 4 bases, with 11 bases spanning the gap. Germline V gene sequence: CDR1 SNHLY, CDR2 FYNNEI. The CDR3 loop spans 14 amino acids. CDR3 protein: CASSDQGFSDTQYF. The CDR3 region has the DNA TGTGCCAGCAGTGACCAGGGGTTTTCAGATACGCAGTATTTT.

V usage is TRBV4-1 and J usage is TRBJ1-6; D not resolved. From germline, CDR1 is MGHRA and CDR2 YSYEKL. Trimming cost V 0 bases and J 10 bases, with 10 bases left between them. This CDR3 comprises 14 residues. The chain's CDR3 is CASSQDIGSSPLHF. In DNA, the CDR3 is TGCGCCAGCAGCCAAGATATAGGTAGCTCACCCCTCCACTTT.

The chain is built from TRBV28 and TRBJ2-2; D ambiguous. There are 16 residues in the CDR3. With 4 bases removed from V and 6 bases from J, the gap between germline ends came to 18 bases. CDR1 and CDR2 from the germline V gene are MDHEN and SYDVKM. The CDR3 loop is CASSSRKLPTAGELFF. DNA of the CDR3: TGTGCCAGCAGTTCCCGAAAACTGCCCACGGCCGGGGAGCTGTTTTTT.